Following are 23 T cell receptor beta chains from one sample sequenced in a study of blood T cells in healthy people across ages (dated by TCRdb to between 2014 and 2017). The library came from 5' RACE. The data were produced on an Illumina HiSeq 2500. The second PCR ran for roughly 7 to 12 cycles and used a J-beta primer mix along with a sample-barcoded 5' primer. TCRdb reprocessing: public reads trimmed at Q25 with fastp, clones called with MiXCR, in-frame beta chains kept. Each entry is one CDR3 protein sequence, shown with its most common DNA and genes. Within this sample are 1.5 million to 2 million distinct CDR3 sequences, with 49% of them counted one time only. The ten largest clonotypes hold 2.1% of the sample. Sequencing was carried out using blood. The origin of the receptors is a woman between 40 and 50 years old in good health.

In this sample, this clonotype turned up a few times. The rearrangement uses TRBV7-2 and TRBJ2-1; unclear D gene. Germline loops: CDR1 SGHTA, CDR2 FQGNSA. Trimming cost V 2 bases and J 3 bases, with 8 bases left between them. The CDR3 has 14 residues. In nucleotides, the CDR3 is TGTGCCAGCAGCTTAAGATGGGGCTACAATGAGCAGTTCTTC. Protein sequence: CASSLRWGYNEQFF.

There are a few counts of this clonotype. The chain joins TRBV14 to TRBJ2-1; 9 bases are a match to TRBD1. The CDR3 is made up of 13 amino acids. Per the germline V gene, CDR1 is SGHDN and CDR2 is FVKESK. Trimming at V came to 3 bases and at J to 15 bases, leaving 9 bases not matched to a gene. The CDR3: CASSHGTGRRGFF. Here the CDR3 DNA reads TGTGCCAGCAGCCACGGGACAGGGAGGAGGGGGTTCTTC.

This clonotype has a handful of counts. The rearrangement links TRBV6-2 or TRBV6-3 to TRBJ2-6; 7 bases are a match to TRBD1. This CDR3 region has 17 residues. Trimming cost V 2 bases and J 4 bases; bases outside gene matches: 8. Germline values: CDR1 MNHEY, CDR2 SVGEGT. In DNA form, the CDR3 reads TGTGCCAGCAGTTACGTGGGACAGCCATCAGGGGCCAACGTCCTGACTTTC. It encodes CASSYVGQPSGANVLTF.

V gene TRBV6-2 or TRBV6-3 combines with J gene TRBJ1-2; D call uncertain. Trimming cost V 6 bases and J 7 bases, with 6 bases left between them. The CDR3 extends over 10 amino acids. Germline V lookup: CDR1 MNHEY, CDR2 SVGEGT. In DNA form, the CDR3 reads TGTGCCAGCAGGGATTCTGGCTACACCTTC. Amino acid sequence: CASRDSGYTF.

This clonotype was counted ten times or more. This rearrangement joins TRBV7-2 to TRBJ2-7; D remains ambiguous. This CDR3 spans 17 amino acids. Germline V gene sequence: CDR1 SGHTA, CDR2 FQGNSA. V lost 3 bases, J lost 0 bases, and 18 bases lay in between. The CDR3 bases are TGTGCCAGCAGCTTCGCATCGGTGGGGTCGAGCTCCTACGAGCAGTACTTC. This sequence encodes CASSFASVGSSSYEQYF.

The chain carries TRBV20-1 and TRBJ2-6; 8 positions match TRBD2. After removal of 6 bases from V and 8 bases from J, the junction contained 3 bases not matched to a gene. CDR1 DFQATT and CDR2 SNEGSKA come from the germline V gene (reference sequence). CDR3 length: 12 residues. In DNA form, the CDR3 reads TGCAGTGCCAGCGGGGGTTCCAACGTCCTGACTTTC. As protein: CSASGGSNVLTF.

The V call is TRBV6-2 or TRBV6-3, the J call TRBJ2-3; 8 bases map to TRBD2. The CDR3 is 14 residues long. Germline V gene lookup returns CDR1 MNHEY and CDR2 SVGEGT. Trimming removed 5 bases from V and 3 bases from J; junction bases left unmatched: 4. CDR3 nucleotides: TGTGCCAGCAGTGTAGCGGGGTGGACAGATACGCAGTATTTT. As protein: CASSVAGWTDTQYF.

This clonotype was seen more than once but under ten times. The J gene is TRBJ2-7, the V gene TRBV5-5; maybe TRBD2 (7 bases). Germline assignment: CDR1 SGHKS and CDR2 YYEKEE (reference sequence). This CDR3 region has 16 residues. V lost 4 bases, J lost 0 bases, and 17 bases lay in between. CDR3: CASSANSGGASYEQYF. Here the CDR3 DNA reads TGTGCCAGCAGCGCCAATTCGGGGGGCGCCTCCTACGAGCAGTACTTC.

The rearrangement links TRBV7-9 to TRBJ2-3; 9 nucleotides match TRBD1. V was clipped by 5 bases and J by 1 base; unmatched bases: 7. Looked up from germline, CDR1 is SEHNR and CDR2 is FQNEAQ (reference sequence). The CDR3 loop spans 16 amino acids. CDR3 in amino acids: CASSNDRGGGTDTQYF. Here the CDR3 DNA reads TGTGCCAGCAGCAACGACAGGGGGGGGGGCACAGATACGCAGTATTTT.

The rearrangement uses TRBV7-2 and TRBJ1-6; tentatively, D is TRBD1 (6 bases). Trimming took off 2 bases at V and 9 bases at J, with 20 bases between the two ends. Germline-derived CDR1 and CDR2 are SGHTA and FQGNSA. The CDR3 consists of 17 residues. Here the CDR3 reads CASSLWGLQGEGSPLHF. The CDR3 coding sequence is TGTGCCAGCAGCTTATGGGGTTTACAGGGTGAAGGTTCACCCCTCCACTTT.

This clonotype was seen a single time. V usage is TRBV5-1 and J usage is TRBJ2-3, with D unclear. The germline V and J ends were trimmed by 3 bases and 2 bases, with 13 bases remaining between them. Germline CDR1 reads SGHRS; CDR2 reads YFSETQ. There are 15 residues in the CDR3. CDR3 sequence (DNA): TGCGCCAGCAGCTCCGCAGGAGTAGTCACAGATACGCAGTATTTT. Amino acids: CASSSAGVVTDTQYF. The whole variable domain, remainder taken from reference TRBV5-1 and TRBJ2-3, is KAGVTQTPRYLIKTRGQQVTLSCSPISGHRSVSWYQQTPGQGLQFLFEYFSETQRNKGNFPGRFSGRQFSNSRSEMNVSTLELGDSALYLCASSSAGVVTDTQYFGPGTRLTVL.

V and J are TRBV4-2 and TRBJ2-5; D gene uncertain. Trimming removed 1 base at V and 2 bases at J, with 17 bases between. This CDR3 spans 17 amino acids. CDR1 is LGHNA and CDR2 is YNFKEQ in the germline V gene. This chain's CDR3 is CASSQGSNTDVQETQYF. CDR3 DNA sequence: TGTGCCAGCAGCCAAGGTTCCAACACAGATGTTCAAGAGACCCAGTACTTC.

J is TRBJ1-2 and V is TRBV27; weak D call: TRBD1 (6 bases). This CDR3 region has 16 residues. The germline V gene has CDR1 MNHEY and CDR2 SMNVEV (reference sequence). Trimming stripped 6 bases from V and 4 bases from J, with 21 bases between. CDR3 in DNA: TGTGCCAGCAGCCCCGACTGGACAGAGGGCCTCTATGGCTACACCTTC. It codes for CASSPDWTEGLYGYTF.

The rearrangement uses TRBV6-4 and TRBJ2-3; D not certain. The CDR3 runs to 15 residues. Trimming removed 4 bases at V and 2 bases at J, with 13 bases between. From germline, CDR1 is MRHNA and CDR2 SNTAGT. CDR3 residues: CASSAVIGHTDTQYF. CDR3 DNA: TGTGCCAGCAGTGCCGTGATAGGGCACACAGATACGCAGTATTTT.

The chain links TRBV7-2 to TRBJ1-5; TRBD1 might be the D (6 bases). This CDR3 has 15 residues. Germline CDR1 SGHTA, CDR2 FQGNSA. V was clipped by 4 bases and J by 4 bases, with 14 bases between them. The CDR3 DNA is TGTGCCAGCAGCTCGCTCCGGGACAATAATCAGCCCCAGCATTTT. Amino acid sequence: CASSSLRDNNQPQHF.

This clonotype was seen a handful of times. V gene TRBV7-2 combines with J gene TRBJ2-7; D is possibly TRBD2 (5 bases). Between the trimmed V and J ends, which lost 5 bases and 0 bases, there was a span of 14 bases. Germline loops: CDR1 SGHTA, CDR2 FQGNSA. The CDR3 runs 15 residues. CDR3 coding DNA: TGTGCCAGCAGCCGCCCCAGCGGAAGCTCCTACGAGCAGTACTTC. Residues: CASSRPSGSSYEQYF.

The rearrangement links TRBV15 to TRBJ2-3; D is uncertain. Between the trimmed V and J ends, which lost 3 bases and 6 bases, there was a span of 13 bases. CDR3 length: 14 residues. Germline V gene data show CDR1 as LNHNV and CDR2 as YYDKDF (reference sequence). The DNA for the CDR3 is TGTGCCACCAGCAGGGACCTAGGGCAGGATACGCAGTATTTT. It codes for CATSRDLGQDTQYF.

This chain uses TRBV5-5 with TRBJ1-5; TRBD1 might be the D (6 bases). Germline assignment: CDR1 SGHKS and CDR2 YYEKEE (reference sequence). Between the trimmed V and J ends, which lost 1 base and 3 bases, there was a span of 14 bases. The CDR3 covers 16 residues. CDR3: CASSLKQGQFNQPQHF. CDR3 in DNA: TGTGCCAGCAGCTTGAAACAGGGACAATTCAATCAGCCCCAGCATTTT.

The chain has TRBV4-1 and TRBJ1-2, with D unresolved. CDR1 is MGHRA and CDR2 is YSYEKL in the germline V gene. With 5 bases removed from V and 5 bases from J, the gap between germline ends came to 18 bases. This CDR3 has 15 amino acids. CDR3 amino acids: CASSSPGRGWYGYTF. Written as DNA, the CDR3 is TGCGCCAGCAGCTCCCCCGGTCGGGGTTGGTATGGCTACACCTTC.

This CDR3 is CASSLRQVSYNEQYF. In nucleotides, the CDR3 is TGTGCCAGCAGTCTTAGACAGGTCTCCTACAATGAGCAGTACTTC. The rearrangement uses TRBV27 and TRBJ2-1; the D gene is possibly TRBD1 (6 bases). The end of the DNA fits TRBJ2-7 better, so the J call may be wrong. Germline assignment: CDR1 MNHEY and CDR2 SMNVEV (reference sequence). The CDR3 has 15 residues.

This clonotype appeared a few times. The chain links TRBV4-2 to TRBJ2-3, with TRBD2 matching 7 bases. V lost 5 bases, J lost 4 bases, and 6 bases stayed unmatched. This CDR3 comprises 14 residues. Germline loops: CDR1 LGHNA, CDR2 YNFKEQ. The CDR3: CASSGAGVPDTQYF. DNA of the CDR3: TGTGCCAGCAGCGGGGCGGGGGTCCCAGATACGCAGTATTTT.

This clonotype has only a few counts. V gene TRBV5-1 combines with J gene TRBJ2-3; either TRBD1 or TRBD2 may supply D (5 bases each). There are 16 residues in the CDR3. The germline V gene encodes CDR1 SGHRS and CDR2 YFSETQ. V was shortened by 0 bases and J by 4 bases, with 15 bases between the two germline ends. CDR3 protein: CASSLGHLGAPDTQYF. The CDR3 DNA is TGCGCCAGCAGCTTGGGGCACCTCGGGGCACCAGATACGCAGTATTTT.

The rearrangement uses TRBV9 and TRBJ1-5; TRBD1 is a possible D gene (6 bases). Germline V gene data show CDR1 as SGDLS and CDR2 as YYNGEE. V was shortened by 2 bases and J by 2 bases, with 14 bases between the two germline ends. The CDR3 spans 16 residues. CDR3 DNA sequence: TGTGCCAGCAGCGTTGGAGGACAGCTCGGCAATCAGCCCCAGCATTTT. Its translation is CASSVGGQLGNQPQHF.